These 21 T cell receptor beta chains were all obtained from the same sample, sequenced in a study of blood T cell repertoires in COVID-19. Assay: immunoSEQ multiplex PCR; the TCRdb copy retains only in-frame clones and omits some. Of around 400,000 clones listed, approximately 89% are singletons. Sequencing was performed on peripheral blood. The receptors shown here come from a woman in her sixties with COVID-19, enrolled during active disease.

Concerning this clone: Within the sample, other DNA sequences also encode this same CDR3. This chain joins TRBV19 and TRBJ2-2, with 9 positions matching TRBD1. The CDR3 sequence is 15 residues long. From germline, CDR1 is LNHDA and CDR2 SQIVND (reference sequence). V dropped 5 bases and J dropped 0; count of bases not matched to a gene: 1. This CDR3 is CASSRQGANTGELFF. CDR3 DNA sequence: TGTGCCAGTAGTCGACAGGGGGCGAACACCGGGGAGCTGTTTTTT.

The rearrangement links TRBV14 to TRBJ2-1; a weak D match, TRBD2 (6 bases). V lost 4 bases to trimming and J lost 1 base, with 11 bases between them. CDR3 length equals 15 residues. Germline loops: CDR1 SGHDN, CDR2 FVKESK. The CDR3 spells CASSRKGRSYNEQFF. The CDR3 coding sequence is TGTGCCAGCAGCCGGAAAGGGAGGTCCTACAATGAGCAGTTCTTC.

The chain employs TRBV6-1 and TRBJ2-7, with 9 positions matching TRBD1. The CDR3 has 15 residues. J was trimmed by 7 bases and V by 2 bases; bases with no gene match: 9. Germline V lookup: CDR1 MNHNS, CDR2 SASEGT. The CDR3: CASSESGTGLEEQYF. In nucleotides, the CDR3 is TGTGCCAGCAGTGAATCCGGGACAGGGCTCGAGGAGCAGTACTTC.

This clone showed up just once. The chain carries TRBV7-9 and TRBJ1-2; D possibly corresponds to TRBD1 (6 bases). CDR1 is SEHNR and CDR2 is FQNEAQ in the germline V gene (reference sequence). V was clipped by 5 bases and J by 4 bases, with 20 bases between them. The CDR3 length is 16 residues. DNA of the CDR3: TGTGCCAGCAGCCCATCCCTTACAGGGAAGGGCTATGGCTACACCTTC. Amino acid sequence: CASSPSLTGKGYGYTF.

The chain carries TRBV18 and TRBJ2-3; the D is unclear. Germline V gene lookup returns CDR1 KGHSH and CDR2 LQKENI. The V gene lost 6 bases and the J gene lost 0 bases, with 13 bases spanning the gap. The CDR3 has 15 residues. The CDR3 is CASSRIARSTDTQYF. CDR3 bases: TGTGCCAGCTCTCGTATCGCGCGGAGCACAGATACGCAGTATTTT. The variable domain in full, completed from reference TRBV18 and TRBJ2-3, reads NAGVMQNPRHLVRRRGQEARLRCSPMKGHSHVYWYRQLPEEGLKFMVYLQKENIIDESGMPKERFSAEFPKEGPSILRIQQVVRGDSAAYFCASSRIARSTDTQYFGPGTRLTVL.

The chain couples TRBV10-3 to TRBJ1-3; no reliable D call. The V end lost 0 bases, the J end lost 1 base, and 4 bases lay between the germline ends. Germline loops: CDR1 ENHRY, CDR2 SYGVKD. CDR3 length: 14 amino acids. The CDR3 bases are TGTGCCATCAGTGAGTCGAGGTCTGGAAACACCATATATTTT. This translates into CAISESRSGNTIYF.

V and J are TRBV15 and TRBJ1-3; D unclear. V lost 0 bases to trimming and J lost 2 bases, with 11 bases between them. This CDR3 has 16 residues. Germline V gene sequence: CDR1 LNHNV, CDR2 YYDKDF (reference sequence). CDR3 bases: TGTGCCACCAGCAGAGATCGGGAAGGGCCTGGAAACACCATATATTTT. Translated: CATSRDREGPGNTIYF. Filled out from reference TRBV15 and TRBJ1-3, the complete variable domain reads DAMVIQNPRYQVTQFGKPVTLSCSQTLNHNVMYWYQQKSSQAPKLLFHYYDKDFNNEADTPDNFQSRRPNTSFCFLDIRSPGLGDTAMYLCATSRDREGPGNTIYFGEGSWLTVV.

This CDR3 reads CASTTLAASSYNEQFF. For the CDR3, the DNA is TGTGCCAGCACCACTTTAGCGGCTAGCTCCTACAATGAGCAGTTCTTC. This chain connects TRBV9 to TRBJ2-1; D might be TRBD2 (6 bases). The length of the CDR3 is 16 residues. V was clipped by 6 bases and J by 0 bases, with 16 bases between them. Looked up from germline, CDR1 is SGDLS and CDR2 is YYNGEE.

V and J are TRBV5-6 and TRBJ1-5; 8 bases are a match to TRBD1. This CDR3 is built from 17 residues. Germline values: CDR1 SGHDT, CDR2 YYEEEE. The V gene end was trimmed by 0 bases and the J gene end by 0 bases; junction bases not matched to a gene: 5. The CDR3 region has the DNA TGTGCCAGCAGCTTGGGGGACAGGAGATATAGCAATCAGCCCCAGCATTTT. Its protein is CASSLGDRRYSNQPQHF.

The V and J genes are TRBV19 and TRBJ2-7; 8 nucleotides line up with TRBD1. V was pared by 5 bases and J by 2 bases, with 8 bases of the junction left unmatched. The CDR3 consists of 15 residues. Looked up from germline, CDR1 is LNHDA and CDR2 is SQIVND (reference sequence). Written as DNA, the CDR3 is TGTGCCAGTAGTTCCCGGGACAGGTCCACCTACGAGCAGTACTTC. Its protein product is CASSSRDRSTYEQYF.

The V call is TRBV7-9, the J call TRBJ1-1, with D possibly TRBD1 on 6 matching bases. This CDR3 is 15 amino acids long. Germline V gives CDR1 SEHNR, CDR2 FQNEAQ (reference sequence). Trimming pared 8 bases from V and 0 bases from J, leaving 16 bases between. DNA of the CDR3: TGTGCCAGCCAATTCGAAGGGGGAGTGAACACTGAAGCTTTCTTT. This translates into CASQFEGGVNTEAFF.

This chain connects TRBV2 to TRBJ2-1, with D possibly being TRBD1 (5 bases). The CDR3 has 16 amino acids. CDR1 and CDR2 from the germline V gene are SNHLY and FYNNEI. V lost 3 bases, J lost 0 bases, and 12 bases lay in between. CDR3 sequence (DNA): TGTGCCAGCAGTGACGGACATCCGGCCTCCTACAATGAGCAGTTCTTC. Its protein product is CASSDGHPASYNEQFF.

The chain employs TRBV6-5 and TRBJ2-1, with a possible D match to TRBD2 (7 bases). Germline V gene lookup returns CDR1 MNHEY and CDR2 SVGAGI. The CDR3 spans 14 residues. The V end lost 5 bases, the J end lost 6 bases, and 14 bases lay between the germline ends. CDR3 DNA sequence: TGTGCCAGCAGTACTGGGGGGGCGATCAATGAGCAGTTCTTC. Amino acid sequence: CASSTGGAINEQFF.

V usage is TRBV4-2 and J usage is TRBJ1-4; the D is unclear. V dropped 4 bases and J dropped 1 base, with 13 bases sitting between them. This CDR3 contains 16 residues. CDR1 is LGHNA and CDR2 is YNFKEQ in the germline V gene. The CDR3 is CASSPYGAGTNEKLFF. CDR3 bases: TGTGCCAGCAGCCCCTACGGTGCGGGAACTAATGAAAAACTGTTTTTT.

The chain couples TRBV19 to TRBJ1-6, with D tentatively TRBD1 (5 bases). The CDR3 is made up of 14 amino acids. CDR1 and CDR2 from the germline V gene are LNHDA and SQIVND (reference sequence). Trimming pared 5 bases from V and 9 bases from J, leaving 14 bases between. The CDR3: CASSRQGDGSPLHF. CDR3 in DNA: TGTGCCAGTAGTCGTCAGGGTGACGGTTCACCCCTCCACTTT.

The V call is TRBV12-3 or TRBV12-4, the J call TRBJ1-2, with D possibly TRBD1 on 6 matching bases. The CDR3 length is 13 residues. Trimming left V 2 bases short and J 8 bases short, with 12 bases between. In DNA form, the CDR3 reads TGTGCCAGCAGTTTATCAGGGGCTGACGGCTACACCTTC. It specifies CASSLSGADGYTF.

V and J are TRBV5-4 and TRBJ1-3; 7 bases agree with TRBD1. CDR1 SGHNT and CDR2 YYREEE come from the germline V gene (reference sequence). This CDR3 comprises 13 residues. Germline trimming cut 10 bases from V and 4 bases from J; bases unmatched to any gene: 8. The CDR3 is CARPTGAGNTIYF. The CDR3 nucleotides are TGTGCCCGCCCAACAGGGGCAGGAAACACCATATATTTT. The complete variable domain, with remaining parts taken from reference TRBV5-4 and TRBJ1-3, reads ETGVTQSPTHLIKTRGQQVTLRCSSQSGHNTVSWYQQALGQGPQFIFQYYREEENGRGNFPPRFSGLQFPNYSSELNVNALELDDSALYLCARPTGAGNTIYFGEGSWLTVV.

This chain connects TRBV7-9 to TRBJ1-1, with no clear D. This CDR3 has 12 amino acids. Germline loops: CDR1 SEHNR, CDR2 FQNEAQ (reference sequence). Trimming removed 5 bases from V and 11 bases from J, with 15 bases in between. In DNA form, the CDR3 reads TGTGCCAGCAGCCGTGGCTCGGGCGGGGCTTTCTTT. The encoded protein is CASSRGSGGAFF.

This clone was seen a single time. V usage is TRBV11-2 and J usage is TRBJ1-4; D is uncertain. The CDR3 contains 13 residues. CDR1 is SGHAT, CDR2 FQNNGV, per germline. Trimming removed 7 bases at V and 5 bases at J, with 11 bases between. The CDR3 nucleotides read TGTGCCAGCACCGGGTTTAAAAATGAAAAACTGTTTTTT. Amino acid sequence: CASTGFKNEKLFF.

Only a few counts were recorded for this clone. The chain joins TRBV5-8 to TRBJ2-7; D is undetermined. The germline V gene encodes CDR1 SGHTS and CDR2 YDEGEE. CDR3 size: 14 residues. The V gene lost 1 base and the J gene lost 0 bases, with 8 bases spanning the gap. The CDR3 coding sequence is TGTGCCAGCAGCTTGTTTCAGGACTCCTACGAGCAGTACTTC. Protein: CASSLFQDSYEQYF.

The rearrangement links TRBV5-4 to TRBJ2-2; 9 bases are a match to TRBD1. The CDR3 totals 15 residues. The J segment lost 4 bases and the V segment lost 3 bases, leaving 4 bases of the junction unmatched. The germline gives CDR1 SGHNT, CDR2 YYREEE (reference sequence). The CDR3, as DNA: TGTGCCAGCAGCTCCGGGACAGGGATCACCGGGGAGCTGTTTTTT. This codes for CASSSGTGITGELFF.